The clone carrying this T cell receptor beta chain was picked up a small number of times. Its target is not known. This sample stems from a study of glioma-infiltrating T cells. Findings of the study overall: CDR3 overlap between tissue and blood was very small. Gliomas, especially low-grade, showed above-expected tissue-blood divergence; non-neoplastic patients showed below.

The CDR3 spans 14 residues. CDR1 and CDR2 from the germline V gene are SNHLY and FYNNEI. V was shortened by 2 bases and J by 2 bases, with 10 bases between the two germline ends. TCR alpha and beta CDR3 regions were amplified from RNA using iRepertoire nested multiplex PCR. Tissue mRNA or PBMC total RNA, 100-400 ng, went into one-step reverse transcription and amplification. One entry per CDR3 protein, called by TCRdb with MiXCR from the multiplex PCR reads. The data show about 110,000 distinct CDR3 sequences, around a quarter seen once. The receptor was derived from a human donor with low-grade glioma or glioblastoma, undergoing nonglioma brain surgery, or in good health (not recorded which). The rearrangement links TRBV2 to TRBJ2-7; the D gene could be TRBD1 or TRBD2 (6 bases each). Sequencing was performed on glioma tissue, nonneoplastic brain tissue, or PBMCs (not recorded which). The CDR3 sequence: CASSEMGGPYEQYF. Written as DNA, the CDR3 is TGTGCCAGCAGTGAAATGGGGGGCCCCTACGAGCAGTACTTC.